The rows below give T cell receptor beta chains drawn from one sample of a study of identical twins. TCRdb recomputed calls from the 5' RACE reads with MiXCR, one row per CDR3 protein. The table shows 250,000 or so distinct CDR3 sequences, with approximately 8.3% occurring only once. These data were also reused for a study on yellow fever vaccine responses in identical twins.

Sequenced: CD8+ T cells sorted from blood. Source of these receptors: a woman between 18 and 29 years old in good health. The conserved cysteine and the conserved F or W are not part of the CDR3 here.

ASSLGSGSTEEQY,TRBV7-9
ASFDRGETQY,TRBV6-6
ATSRAQEGGFAQY,TRBV15
ASSLREDRGSNEQF,TRBV12-3/TRBV12-4
ASSLPAGGLGTQY,TRBV11-2
ASLRVVAGGSAYNEQF,TRBV7-8
SARDGVIEIRTDTQY,TRBV20-1
ASSFGAGTGAYNEQF,TRBV5-5
ASSESPSGGNSFLAPRETQY,TRBV10-1
SVDFQWDREYGYT,TRBV29-1
ASSQDMRQGAATVLT,TRBV4-3
ASSPGWNTEAF,TRBV12-3/TRBV12-4
SARGGSSTYNEQF,TRBV20-1
STSGSYNEQF,TRBV29-1
ASSLTGAVADTQY,TRBV7-3
ASSQDWDGTSTDTQY,TRBV3-1
ASSSRERGAGELF,TRBV7-3
ASSQVSGPTYEQY,TRBV4-3
ATRRGQGYSPLH,TRBV27
ASSPDRIGGLLH,TRBV6-1
SARATRWTGREYGYT,TRBV20-1
ASSHAGNIYEQY,TRBV3-1
ASSLSTGRNTGELF,TRBV7-9
SARDRGGLKQF,TRBV20-1
ASIGQGAEAF,TRBV7-9
ASGKGAGDEQF,TRBV7-2
ASSLNRDRIYEQY,TRBV27
ATSDSRGLLSNTGELF,TRBV24-1
ASSGPGPGAF,TRBV5-6